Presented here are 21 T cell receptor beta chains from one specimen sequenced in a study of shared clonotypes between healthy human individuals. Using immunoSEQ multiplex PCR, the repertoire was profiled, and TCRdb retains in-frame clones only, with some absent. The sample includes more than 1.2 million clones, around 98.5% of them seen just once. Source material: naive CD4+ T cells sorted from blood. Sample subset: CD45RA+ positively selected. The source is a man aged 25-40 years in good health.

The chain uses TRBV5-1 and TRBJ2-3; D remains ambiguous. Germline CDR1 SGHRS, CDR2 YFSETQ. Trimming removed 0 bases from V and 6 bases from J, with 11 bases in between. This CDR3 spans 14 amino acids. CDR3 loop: CASSLDLAADTQYF. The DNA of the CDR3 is TGCGCCAGCAGCTTGGATTTAGCAGCTGATACGCAGTATTTT.

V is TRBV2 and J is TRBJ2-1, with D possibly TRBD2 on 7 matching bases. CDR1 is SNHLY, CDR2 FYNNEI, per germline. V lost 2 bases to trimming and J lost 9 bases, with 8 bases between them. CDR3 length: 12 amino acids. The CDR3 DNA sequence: TGTGCCAGCAGTGAACGGGGGGCTGAGCAGTTCTTC. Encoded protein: CASSERGAEQFF.

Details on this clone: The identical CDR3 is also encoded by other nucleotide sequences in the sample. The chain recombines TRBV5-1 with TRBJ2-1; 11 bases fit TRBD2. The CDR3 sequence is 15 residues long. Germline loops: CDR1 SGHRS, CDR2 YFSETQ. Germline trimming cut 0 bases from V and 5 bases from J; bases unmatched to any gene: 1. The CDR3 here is CASSLVGLADNEQFF. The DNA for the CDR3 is TGCGCCAGCAGCTTGGTGGGACTAGCGGACAATGAGCAGTTCTTC.

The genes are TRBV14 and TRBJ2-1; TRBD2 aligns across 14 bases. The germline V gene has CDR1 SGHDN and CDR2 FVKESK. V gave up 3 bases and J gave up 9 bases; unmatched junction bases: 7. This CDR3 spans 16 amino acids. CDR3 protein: CASSHGTSGSFVEQFF. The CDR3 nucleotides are TGTGCCAGCAGCCACGGGACTAGCGGGAGTTTCGTTGAGCAGTTCTTC.

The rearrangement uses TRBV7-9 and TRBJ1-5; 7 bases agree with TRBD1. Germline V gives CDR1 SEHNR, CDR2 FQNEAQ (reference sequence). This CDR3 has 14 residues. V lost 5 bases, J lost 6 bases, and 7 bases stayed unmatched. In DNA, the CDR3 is TGTGCCAGCAGCCTTGACAGGGCCGGTCAGCCCCAGCATTTT. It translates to CASSLDRAGQPQHF.

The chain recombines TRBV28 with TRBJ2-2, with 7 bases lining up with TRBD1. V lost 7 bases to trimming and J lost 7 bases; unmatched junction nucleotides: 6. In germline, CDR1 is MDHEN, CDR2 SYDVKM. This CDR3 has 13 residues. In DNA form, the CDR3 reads TGTGCCAGCACGACAGGGTGGAGCGGGGAGCTGTTTTTT. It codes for CASTTGWSGELFF.

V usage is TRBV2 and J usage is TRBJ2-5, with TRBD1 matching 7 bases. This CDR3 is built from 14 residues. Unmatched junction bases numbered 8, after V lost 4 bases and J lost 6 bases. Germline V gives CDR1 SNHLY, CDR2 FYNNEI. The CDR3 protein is CASSGTQGSQTQYF. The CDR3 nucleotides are TGTGCCAGCAGTGGCACACAGGGGTCTCAGACCCAGTACTTC.

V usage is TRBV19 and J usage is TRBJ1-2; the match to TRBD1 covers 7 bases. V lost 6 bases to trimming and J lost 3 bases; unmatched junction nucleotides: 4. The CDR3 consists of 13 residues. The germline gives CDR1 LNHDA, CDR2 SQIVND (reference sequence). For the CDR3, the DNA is TGTGCCAGTAGCACAGGGGATTACTATGGCTACACCTTC. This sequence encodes CASSTGDYYGYTF.

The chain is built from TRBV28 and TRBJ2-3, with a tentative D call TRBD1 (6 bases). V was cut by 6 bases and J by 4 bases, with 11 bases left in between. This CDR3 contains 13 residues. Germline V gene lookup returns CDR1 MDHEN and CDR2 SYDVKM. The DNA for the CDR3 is TGTGCCAGCAGGGTGCAGGGGTCAGATACGCAGTATTTT. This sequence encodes CASRVQGSDTQYF.

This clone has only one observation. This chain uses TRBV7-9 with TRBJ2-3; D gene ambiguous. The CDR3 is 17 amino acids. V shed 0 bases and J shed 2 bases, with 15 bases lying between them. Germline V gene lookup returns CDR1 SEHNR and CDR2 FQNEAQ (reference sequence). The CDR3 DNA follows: TGTGCCAGCAGCTTAGCGTCGGGTCAGCACTACACAGATACGCAGTATTTT. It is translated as CASSLASGQHYTDTQYF.

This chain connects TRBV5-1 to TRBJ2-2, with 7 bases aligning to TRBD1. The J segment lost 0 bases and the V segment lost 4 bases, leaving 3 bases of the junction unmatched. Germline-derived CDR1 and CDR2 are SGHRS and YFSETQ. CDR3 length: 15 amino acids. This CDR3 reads CASSQTGSNTGELFF. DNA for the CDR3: TGCGCCAGCAGCCAGACAGGGTCGAACACCGGGGAGCTGTTTTTT.

CDR3 sequence: CASSPLPANYGYTF. CDR3 nucleotide sequence: TGTGCCAGCAGCCCCCTGCCGGCGAACTATGGCTACACCTTC. The rearrangement joins TRBV11-2 to TRBJ1-2; unclear D gene. The CDR3 contains 14 residues. CDR1 and CDR2 (germline): SGHAT, FQNNGV. V was cut by 5 bases and J by 2 bases, with 12 bases left in between.

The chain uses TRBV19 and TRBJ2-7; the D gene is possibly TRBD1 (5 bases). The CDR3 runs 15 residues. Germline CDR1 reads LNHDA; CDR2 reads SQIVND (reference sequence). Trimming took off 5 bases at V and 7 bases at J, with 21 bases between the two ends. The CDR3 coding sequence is TGTGCCAGTAGTCCGTCGGTGGGGCGCGTGAAAGAGCAGTACTTC. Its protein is CASSPSVGRVKEQYF.

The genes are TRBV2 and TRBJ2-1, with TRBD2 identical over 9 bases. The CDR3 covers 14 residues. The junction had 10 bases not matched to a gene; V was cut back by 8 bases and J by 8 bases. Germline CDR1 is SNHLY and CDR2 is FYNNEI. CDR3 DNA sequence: TGTGCCAGCCGAGAGGGCGGGAGGGCCTATGAGCAGTTCTTC. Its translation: CASREGGRAYEQFF.

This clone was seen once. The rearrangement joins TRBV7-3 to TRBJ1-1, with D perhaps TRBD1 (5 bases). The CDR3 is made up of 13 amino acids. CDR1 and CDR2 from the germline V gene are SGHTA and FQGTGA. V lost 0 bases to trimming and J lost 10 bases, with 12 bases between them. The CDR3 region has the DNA TGTGCCAGCAGCTTAACGTGGGGGGTTAGAGCTTTCTTT. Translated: CASSLTWGVRAFF. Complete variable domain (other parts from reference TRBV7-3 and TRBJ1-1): GAGVSQTPSNKVTEKGKYVELRCDPISGHTALYWYRQSLGQGPEFLIYFQGTGAADDSGLPNDRFFAVRPEGSVSTLKIQRTERGDSAVYLCASSLTWGVRAFFGQGTRLTVV.

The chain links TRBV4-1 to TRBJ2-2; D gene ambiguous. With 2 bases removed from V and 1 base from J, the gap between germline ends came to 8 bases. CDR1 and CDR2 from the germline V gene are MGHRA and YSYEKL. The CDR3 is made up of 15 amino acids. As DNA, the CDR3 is TGCGCCAGCAGCCAACATCCTCAGAACACCGGGGAGCTGTTTTTT. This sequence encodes CASSQHPQNTGELFF.

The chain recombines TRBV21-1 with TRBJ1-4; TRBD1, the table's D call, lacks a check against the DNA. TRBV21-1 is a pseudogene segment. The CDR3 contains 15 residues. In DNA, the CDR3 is TGTGCCAGCAGCTTCCTCAGGGGGGCCAAGGAAAAACTGTTTTTT. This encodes CASSFLRGAKEKLFF.

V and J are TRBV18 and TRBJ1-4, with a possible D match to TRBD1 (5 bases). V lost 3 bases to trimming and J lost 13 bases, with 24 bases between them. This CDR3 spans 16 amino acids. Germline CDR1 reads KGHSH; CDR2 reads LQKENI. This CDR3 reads CASSPVLVGPVGGLFF. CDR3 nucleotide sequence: TGTGCCAGCTCACCTGTCTTGGTCGGACCGGTTGGGGGACTGTTTTTT.

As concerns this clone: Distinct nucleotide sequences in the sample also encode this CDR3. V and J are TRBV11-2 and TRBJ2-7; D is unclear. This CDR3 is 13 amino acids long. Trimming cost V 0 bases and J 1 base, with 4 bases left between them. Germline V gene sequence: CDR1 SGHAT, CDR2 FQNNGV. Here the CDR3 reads CASSLDRSYEQYF. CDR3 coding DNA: TGTGCCAGCAGCTTAGACCGGTCCTACGAGCAGTACTTC.

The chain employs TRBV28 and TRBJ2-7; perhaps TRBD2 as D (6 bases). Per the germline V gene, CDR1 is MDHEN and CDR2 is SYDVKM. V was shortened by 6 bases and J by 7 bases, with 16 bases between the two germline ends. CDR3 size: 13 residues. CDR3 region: CASRPAGLNEQYF. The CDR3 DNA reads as TGTGCCAGCAGACCCGCGGGACTTAATGAGCAGTACTTC.

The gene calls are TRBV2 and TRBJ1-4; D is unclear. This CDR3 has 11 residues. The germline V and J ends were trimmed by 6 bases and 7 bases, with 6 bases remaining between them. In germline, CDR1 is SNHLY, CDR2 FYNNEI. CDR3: CASSRTEKLFF. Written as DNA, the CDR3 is TGTGCCAGCAGCCGGACTGAAAAACTGTTTTTT.